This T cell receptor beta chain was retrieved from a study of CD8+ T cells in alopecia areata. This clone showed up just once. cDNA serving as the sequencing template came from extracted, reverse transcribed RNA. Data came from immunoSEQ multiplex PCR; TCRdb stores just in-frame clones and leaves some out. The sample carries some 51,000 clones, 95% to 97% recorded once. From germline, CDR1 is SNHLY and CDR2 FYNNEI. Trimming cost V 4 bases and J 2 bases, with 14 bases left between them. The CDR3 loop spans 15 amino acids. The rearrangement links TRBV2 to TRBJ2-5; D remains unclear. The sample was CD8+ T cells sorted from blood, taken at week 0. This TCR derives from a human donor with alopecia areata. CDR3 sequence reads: CASSVGMSVQETQYF. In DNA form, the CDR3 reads TGTGCCAGCAGTGTCGGTATGTCGGTACAAGAGACCCAGTACTTC.